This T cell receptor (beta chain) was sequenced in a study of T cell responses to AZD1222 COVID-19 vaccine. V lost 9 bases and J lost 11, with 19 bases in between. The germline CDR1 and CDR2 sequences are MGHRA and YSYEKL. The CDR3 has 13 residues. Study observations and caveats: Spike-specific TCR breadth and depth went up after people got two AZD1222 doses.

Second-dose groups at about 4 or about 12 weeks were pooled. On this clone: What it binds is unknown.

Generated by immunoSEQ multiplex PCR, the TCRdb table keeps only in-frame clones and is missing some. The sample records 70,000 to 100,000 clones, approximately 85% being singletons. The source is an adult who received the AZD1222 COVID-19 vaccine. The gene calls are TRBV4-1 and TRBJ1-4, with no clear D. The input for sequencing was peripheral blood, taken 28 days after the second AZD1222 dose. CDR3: CASRTDPLAKLFF. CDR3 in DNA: TGCGCCAGTCGAACTGACCCCCTTGCTAAACTGTTTTTT.